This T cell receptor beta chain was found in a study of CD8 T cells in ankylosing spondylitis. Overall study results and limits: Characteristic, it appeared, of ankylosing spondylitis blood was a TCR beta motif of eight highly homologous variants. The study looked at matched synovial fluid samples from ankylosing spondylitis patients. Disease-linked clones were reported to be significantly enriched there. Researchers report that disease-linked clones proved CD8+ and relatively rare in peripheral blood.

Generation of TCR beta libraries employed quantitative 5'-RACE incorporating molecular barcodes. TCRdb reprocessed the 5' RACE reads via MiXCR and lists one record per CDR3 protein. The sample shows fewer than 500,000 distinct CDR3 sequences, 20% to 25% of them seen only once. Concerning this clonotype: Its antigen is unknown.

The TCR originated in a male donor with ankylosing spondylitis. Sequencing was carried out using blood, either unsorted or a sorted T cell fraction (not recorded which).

The CDR3 reads CSALATSYNEQFF. The DNA for the CDR3 is TGCAGCGCACTAGCGACCTCCTACAATGAGCAGTTCTTC. The gene calls are TRBV29-1 and TRBJ2-1, with 7 bases matching TRBD2. With V trimmed by 7 bases and J by 0 bases, 3 bases remained unmatched. In germline, CDR1 is SQVTM, CDR2 ANQGSEA. The CDR3 is 13 residues long.